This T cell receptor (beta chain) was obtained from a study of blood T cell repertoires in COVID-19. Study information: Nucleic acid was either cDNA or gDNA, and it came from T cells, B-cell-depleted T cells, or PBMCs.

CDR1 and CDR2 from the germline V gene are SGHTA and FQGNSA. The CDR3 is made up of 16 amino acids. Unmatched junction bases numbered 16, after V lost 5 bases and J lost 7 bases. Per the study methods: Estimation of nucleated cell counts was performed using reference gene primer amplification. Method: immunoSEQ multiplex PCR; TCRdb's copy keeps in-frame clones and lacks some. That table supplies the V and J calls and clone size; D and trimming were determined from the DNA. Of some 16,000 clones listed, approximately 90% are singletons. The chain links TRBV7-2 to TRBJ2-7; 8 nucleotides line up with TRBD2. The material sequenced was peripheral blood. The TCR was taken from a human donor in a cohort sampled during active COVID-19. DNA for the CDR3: TGTGCCAGCAGCCTCTCCGGACTAGCCGCGGCGGGGGAGCAGTACTTC. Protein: CASSLSGLAAAGEQYF.